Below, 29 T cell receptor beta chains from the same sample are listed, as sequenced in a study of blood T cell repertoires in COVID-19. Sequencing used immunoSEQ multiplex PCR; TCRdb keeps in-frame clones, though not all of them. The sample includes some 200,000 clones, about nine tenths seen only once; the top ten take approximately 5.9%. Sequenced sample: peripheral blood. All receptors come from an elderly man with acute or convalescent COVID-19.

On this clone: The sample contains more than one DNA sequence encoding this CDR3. CDR3 loop: CASSIGTGGPDTQYF. For the CDR3, the DNA is TGTGCCAGTAGTATAGGGACAGGGGGGCCAGATACGCAGTATTTT. This chain joins TRBV19 and TRBJ2-3, with 10 bases that match TRBD1. V trimming: 1 base; J trimming: 4 bases; junction bases outside the gene matches: 2. Germline V gene lookup returns CDR1 LNHDA and CDR2 SQIVND (reference sequence). The CDR3 has 15 residues.

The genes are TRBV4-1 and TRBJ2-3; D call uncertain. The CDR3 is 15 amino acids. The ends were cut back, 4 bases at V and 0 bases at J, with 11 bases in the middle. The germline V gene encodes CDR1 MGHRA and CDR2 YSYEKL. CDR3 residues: CASSPQLSSTDTQYF. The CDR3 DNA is TGCGCCAGCAGCCCACAGCTATCTAGCACAGATACGCAGTATTTT.

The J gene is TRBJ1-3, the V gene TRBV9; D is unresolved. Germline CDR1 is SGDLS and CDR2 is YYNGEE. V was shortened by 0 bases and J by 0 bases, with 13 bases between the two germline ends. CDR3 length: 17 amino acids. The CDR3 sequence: CASSVDLGRSSGNTIYF. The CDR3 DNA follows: TGTGCCAGCAGCGTAGACTTGGGGAGAAGCTCTGGAAACACCATATATTTT.

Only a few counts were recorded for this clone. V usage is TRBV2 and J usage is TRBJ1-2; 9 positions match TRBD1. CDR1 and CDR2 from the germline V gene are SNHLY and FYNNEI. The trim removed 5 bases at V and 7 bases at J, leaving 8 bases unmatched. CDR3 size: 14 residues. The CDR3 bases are TGTGCCAGCAGTCCGGGACAGGGCTATTTTGGCTACACCTTC. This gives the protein CASSPGQGYFGYTF.

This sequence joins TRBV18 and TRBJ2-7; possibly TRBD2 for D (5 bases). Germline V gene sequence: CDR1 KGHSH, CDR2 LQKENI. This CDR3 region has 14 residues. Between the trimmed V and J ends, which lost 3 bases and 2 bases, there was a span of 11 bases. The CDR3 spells CASSPSGTTYEQYF. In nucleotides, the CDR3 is TGTGCCAGCTCACCGAGCGGCACCACCTACGAGCAGTACTTC. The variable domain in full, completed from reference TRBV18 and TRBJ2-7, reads NAGVMQNPRHLVRRRGQEARLRCSPMKGHSHVYWYRQLPEEGLKFMVYLQKENIIDESGMPKERFSAEFPKEGPSILRIQQVVRGDSAAYFCASSPSGTTYEQYFGPGTRLTVT.

The CDR3 loop is CASSEAKTGGETQYF. In DNA, the CDR3 is TGTGCCAGCAGTGAAGCGAAGACCGGGGGAGAGACCCAGTACTTC. The rearrangement links TRBV6-1 to TRBJ2-5; the D gene is possibly TRBD2 (6 bases). CDR1 is MNHNS and CDR2 is SASEGT in the germline V gene. The CDR3 is made up of 15 amino acids. V dropped 0 bases and J dropped 4 bases, with 12 bases sitting between them.

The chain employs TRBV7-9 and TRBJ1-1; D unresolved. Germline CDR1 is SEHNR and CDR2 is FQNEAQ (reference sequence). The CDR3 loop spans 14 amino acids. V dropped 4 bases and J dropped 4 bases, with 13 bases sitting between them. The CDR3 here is CASSSHREVTEAFF. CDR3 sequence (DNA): TGTGCCAGCAGCTCTCATAGGGAGGTCACTGAAGCTTTCTTT.

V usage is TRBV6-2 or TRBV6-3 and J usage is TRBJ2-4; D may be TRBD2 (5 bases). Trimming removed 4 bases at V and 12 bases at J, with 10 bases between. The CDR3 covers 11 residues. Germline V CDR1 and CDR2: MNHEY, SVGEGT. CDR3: CASSWRTDQYF. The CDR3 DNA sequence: TGTGCCAGCAGTTGGCGGACTGATCAGTACTTC.

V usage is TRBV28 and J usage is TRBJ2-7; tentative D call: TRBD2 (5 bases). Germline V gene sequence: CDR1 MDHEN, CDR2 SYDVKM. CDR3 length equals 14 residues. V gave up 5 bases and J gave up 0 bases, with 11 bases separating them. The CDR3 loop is CASSVSGNSYEQYF. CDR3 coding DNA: TGTGCCAGCAGTGTATCCGGGAACTCCTACGAGCAGTACTTC.

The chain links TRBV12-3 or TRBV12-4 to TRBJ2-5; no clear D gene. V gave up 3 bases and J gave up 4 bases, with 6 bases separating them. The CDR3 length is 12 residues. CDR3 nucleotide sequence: TGTGCCAGCAGTTTGGGCATAGAGACCCAGTACTTC. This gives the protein CASSLGIETQYF.

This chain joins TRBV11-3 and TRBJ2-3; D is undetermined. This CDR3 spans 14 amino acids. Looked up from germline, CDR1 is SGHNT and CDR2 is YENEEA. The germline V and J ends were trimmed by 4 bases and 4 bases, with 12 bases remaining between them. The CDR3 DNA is TGTGCCAGCAGCTCCAGATCGCCCTCAGATACGCAGTATTTT. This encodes CASSSRSPSDTQYF.

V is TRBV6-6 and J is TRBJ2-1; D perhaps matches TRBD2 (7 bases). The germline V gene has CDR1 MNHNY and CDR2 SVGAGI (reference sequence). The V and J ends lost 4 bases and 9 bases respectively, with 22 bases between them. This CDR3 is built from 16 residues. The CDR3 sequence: CASSSPRQAGAAEQFF. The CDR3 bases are TGTGCCAGCAGTTCCCCGAGACAGGCGGGAGCGGCTGAGCAGTTCTTC.

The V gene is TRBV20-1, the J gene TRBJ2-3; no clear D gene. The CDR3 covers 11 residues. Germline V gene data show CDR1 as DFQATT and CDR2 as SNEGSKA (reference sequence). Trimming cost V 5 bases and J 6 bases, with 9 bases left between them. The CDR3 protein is CSAFWADTQYF. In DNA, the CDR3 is TGCAGTGCTTTTTGGGCGGATACGCAGTATTTT.

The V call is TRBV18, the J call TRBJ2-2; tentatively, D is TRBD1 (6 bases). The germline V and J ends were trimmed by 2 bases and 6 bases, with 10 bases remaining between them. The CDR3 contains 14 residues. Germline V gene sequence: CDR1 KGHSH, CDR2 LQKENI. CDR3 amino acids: CASSPTDSSGELFF. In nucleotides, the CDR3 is TGTGCCAGCTCACCAACGGACAGCTCCGGGGAGCTGTTTTTT.

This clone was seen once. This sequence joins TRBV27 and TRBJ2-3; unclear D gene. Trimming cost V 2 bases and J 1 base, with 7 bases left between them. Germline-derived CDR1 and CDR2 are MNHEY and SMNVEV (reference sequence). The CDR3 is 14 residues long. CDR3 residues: CASSLRRGTDTQYF. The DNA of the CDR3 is TGTGCCAGCAGTTTAAGACGGGGCACAGATACGCAGTATTTT.

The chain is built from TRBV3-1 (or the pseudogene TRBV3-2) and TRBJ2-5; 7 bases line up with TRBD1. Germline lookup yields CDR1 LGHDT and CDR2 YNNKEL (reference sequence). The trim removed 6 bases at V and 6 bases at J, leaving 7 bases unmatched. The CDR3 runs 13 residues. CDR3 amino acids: CASSSRGWKTQYF. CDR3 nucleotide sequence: TGTGCCAGCAGTTCCAGGGGGTGGAAGACCCAGTACTTC.

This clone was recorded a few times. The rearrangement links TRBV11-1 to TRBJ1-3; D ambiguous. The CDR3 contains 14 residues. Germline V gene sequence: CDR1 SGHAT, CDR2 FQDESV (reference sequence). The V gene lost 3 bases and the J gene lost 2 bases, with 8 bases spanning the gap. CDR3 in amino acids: CASSFTETGNTIYF. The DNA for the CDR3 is TGTGCCAGCAGCTTCACTGAGACTGGAAACACCATATATTTT.

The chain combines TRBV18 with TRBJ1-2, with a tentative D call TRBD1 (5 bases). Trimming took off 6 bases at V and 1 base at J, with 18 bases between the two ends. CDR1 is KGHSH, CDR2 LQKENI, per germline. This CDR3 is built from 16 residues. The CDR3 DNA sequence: TGTGCCAGCTCGGCAACCGGGGCCGGGGGTAACTATGGCTACACCTTC. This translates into CASSATGAGGNYGYTF.

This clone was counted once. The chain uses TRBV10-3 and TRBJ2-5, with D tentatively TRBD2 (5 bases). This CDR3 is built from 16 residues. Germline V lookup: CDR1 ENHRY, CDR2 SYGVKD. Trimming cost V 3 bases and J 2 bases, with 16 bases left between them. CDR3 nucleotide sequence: TGTGCCATCAGTGAAGAACCGGGATCTATGCAAGAGACCCAGTACTTC. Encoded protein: CAISEEPGSMQETQYF.

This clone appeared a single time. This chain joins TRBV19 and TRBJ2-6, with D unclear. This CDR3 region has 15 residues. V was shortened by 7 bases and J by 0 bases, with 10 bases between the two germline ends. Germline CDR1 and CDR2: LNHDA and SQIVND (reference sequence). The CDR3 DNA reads TGTGCCAGTAAGCTGGTGTTCTCTGGGGCCAACGTCCTGACTTTC. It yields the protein CASKLVFSGANVLTF. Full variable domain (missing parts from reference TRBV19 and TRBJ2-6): DGGITQSPKYLFRKEGQNVTLSCEQNLNHDAMYWYRQDPGQGLRLIYYSQIVNDFQKGDIAEGYSVSREKKESFPLTVTSAQKNPTAFYLCASKLVFSGANVLTFGAGSRLTVL.

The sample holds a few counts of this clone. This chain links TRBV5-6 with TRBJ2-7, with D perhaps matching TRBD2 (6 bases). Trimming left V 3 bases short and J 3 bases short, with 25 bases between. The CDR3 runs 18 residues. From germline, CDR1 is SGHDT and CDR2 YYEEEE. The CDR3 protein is CASSWGQRHPGLIYEQYF. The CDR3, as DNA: TGTGCCAGCAGCTGGGGCCAACGGCATCCGGGACTTATCTACGAGCAGTACTTC.

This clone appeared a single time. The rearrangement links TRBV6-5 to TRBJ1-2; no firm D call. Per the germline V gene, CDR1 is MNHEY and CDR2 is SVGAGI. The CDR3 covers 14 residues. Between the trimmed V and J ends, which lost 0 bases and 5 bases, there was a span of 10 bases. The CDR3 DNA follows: TGTGCCAGCAGTTACTCTTCAACGGGGTATGGCTACACCTTC. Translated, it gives CASSYSSTGYGYTF.

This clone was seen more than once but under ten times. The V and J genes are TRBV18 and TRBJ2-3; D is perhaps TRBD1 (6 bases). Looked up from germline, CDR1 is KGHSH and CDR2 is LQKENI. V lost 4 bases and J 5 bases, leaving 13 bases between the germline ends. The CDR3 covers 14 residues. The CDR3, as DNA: TGTGCCAGCTCACACCTACAGGGTGGAGATACGCAGTATTTT. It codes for CASSHLQGGDTQYF.

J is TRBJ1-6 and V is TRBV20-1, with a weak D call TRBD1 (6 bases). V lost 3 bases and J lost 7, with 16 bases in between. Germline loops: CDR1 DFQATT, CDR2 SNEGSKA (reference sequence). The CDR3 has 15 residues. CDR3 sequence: CSASTGGVYNSPLHF. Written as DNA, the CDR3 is TGCAGTGCTAGTACTGGGGGCGTATACAATTCACCCCTCCACTTT.

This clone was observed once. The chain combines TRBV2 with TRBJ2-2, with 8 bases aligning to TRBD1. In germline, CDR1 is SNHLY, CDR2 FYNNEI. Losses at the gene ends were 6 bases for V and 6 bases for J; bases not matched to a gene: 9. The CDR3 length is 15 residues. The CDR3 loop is CASRGVPGGSGELFF. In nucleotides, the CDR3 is TGTGCCAGCAGGGGGGTCCCAGGGGGCTCCGGGGAGCTGTTTTTT.

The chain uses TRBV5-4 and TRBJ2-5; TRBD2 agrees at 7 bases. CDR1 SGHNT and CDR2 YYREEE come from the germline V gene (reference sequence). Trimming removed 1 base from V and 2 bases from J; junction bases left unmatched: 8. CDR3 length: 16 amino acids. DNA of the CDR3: TGTGCCAGCAGCTTGCGACTAGCAGGTGATCAAGAGACCCAGTACTTC. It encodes CASSLRLAGDQETQYF.

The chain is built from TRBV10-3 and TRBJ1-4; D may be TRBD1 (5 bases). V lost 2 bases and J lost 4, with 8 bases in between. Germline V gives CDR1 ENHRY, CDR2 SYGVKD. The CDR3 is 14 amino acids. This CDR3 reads CAISERGDNEKLFF. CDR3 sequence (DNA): TGTGCCATCAGTGAGCGGGGGGATAATGAAAAACTGTTTTTT.

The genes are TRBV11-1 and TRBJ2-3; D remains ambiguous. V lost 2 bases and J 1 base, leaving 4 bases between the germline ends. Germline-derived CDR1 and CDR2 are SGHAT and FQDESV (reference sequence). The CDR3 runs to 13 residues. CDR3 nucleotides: TGTGCCAGCAGCTTATCTCGCACAGATACGCAGTATTTT. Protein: CASSLSRTDTQYF.

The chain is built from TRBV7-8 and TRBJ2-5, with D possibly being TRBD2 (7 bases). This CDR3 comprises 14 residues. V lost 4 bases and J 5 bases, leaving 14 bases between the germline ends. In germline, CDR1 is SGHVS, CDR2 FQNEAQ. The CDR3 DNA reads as TGTGCCAGCAGCTCAGCGCGGGGGCGGGAGACCCAGTACTTC. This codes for CASSSARGRETQYF.